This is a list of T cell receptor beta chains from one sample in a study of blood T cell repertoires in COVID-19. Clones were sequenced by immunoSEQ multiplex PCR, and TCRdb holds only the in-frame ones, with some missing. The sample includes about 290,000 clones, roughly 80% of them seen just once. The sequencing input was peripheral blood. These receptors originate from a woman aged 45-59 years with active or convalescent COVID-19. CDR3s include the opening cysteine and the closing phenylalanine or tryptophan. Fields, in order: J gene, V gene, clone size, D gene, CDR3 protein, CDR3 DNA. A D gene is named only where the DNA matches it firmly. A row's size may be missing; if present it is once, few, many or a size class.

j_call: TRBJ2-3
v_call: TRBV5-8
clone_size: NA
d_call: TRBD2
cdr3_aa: CASSLDSGIPPDTQYF
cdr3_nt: TGTGCCAGCAGCTTGGATAGCGGGATTCCCCCAGATACGCAGTATTTT

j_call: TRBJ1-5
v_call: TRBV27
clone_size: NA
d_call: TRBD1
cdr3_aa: CASRGGQGGNQPQHF
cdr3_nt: TGTGCCAGCAGGGGGGGACAGGGCGGCAATCAGCCCCAGCATTTT

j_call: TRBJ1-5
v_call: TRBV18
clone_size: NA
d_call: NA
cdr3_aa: CASSDMGGNQPQHF
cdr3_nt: TGTGCCAGCTCCGATATGGGGGGAAATCAGCCCCAGCATTTT

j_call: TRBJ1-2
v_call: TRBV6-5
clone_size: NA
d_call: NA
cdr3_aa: CASSPLRGEFHGYTF
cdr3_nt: TGTGCCAGCAGCCCCCTTCGGGGGGAGTTCCATGGCTACACCTTC

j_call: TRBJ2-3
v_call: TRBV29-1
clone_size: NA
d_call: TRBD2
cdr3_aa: CSANGLAGRTDTQYF
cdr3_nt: TGCAGCGCCAATGGACTAGCGGGGCGCACAGATACGCAGTATTTT

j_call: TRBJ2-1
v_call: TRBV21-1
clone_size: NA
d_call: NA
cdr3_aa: CASSKAPSGLAYNEQFF
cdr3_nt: TGTGCCAGCAGCAAAGCCCCCTCCGGACTAGCCTACAATGAGCAGTTCTTC

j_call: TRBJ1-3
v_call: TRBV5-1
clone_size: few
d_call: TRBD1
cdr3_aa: CASSLVGTGSGNTIYF
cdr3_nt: TGCGCCAGCAGCTTGGTTGGGACAGGGTCTGGAAACACCATATATTTT

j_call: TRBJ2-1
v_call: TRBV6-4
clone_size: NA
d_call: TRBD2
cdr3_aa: CAIPWGEWREWYNEQFF
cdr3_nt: TGTGCCATTCCCTGGGGGGAATGGCGGGAGTGGTACAATGAGCAGTTCTTC

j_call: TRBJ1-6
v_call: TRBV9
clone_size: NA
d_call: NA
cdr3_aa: CASSVVEGGSPLHF
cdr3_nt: TGTGCCAGCAGCGTAGTGGAGGGAGGATCACCCCTCCACTTT

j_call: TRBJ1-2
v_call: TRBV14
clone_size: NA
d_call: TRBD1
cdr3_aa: CASSQNRGGIYGYTF
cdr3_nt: TGTGCCAGCAGCCAAAACAGGGGAGGAATCTATGGCTACACCTTC

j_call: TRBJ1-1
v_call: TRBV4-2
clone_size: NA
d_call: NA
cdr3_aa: CASSQDVSLALSRNLIF
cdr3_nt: TGTGCCAGCAGCCAAGATGTAAGTTTAGCGCTTTCCCGAAACCTGATTTTT

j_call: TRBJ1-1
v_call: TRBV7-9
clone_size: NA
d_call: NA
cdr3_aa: CASSREGSAGGAFF
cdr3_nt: TGTGCCAGCAGCCGGGAGGGGTCGGCGGGGGGAGCTTTCTTT

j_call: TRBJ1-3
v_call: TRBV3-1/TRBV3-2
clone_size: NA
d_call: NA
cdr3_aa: CASSPSSGNTIYF
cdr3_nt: TGTGCCAGCAGCCCCAGCTCTGGAAACACCATATATTTT

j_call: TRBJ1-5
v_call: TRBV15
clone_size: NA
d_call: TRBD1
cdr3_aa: CATSPDRGLGNQPQHF
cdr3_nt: TGTGCCACCAGCCCGGACAGGGGGCTCGGCAATCAGCCCCAGCATTTT

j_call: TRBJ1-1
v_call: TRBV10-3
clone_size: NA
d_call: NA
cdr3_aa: CAIGETAWTEAFF
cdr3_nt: TGTGCCATCGGAGAGACAGCTTGGACTGAAGCTTTCTTT

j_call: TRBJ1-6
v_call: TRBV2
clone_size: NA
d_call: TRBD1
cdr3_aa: CASSGQGFDSPLHF
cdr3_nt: TGTGCCAGCAGTGGACAGGGGTTTGATTCACCCCTCCACTTT

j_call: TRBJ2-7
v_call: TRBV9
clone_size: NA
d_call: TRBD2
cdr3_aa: CASSPRTSGTYEQYF
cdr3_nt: TGTGCCAGCAGCCCACGGACTAGCGGTACCTACGAGCAGTACTTC

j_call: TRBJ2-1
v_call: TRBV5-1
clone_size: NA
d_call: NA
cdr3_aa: CASSPRFERTRHEQFF
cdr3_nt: TGCGCCAGCAGCCCCCGCTTCGAGCGGACCCGGCATGAGCAGTTCTTC

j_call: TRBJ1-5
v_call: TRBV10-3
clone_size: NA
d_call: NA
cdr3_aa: CAISGANSNQPQHF
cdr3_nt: TGTGCCATCAGTGGCGCGAATAGCAATCAGCCCCAGCATTTT

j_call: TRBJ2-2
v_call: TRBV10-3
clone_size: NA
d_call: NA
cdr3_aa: CAISTFPRGWIGTGELFF
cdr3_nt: TGTGCCATCAGTACCTTTCCTAGGGGGTGGATTGGAACCGGGGAGCTGTTTTTT

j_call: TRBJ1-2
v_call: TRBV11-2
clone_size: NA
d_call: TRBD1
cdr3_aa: CASSFHRGRRDYGYTF
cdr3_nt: TGTGCCAGCAGCTTCCACAGGGGCCGGAGAGACTATGGCTACACCTTC

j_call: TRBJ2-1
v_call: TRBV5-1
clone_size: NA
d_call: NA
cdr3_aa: CASSLSLSNEQFF
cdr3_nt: TGCGCCAGCAGTTTGTCGCTTAGTAATGAGCAGTTCTTC

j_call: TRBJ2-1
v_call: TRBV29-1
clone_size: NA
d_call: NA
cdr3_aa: CSARWESYNEQFF
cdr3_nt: TGCAGCGCCCGGTGGGAGTCCTACAATGAGCAGTTCTTC

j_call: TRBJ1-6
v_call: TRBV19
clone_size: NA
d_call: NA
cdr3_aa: CASRGSGINSPLHF
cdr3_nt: TGTGCCAGTAGAGGGTCCGGGATCAATTCACCCCTCCACTTT

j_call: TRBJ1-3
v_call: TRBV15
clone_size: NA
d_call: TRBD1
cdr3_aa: CATSGLDRVGNTIYF
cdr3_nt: TGTGCCACCAGCGGCCTGGACAGGGTCGGAAACACCATATATTTT

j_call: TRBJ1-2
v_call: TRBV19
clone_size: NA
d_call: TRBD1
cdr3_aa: CASSVLTGTYGYTF
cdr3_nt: TGTGCCAGTAGTGTTTTGACAGGGACGTATGGCTACACCTTC

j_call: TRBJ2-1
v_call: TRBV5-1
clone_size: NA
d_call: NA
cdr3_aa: CASSLGTRGNEQFF
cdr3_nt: TGCGCCAGCAGCTTGGGGACCCGGGGGAATGAGCAGTTCTTC

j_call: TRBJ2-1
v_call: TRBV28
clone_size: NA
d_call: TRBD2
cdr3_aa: CASRIPGTSDYNEQFF
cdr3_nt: TGTGCCAGCAGAATACCCGGGACTAGCGACTACAATGAGCAGTTCTTC

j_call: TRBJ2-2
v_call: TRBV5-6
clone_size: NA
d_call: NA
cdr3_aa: CASSLVSSGANTGELFF
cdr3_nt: TGTGCCAGCAGCTTGGTATCCTCGGGGGCGAACACCGGGGAGCTGTTTTTT

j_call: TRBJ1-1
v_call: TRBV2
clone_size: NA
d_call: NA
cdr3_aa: CASSGDKVTEAFF
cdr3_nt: TGTGCCAGCAGCGGGGATAAGGTTACTGAAGCTTTCTTT

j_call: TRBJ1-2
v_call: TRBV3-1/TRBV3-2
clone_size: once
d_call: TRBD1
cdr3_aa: CASSPRQGIYGYTF
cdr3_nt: TGTGCCAGCAGCCCTCGACAGGGCATCTATGGCTACACCTTC

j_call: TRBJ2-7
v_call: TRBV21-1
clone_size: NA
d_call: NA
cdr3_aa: CASSQTKITPSLYEQYF
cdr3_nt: TGTGCCAGCAGCCAGACTAAGATCACCCCTTCCCTCTACGAGCAGTACTTC

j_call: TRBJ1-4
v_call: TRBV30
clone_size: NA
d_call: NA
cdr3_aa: CAWSLQAVTNEKLFF
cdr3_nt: TGTGCCTGGAGTTTGCAGGCAGTCACTAATGAAAAACTGTTTTTT

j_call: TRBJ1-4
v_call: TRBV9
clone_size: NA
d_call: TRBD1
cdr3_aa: CASSSSDRLNEKLFF
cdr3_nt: TGTGCCAGCAGCTCTTCGGACAGGTTAAATGAAAAACTGTTTTTT

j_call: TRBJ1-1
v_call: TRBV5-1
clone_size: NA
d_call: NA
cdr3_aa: CASSLAQGQYTEAFF
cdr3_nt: TGCGCCAGCAGCTTAGCGCAGGGTCAATACACTGAAGCTTTCTTT

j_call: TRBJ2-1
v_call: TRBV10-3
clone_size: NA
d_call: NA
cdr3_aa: CAISVSGDKNNEQFF
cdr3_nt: TGTGCCATCAGTGTTTCCGGGGATAAAAACAATGAGCAGTTCTTC

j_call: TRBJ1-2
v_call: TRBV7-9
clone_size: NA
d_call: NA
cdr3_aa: CASSFPRTESNYGYTF
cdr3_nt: TGTGCCAGCAGCTTCCCCAGAACAGAGTCTAACTATGGCTACACCTTC

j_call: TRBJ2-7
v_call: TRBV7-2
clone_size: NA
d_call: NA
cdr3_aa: CASSLTSRGYEQYF
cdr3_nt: TGTGCCAGCAGCCTAACTAGCAGAGGCTACGAGCAGTACTTC

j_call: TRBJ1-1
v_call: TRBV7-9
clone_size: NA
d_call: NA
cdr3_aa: CASSYGFMNTEAFF
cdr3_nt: TGTGCCAGCAGCTACGGGTTCATGAACACTGAAGCTTTCTTT

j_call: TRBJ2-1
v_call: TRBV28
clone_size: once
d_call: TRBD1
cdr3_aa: CASSSPGTGDGEQFF
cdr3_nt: TGTGCCAGCAGTAGTCCCGGGACAGGGGATGGTGAGCAGTTCTTC

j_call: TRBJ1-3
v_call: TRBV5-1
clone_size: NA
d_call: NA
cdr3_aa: CASSPATGYSGNTIYF
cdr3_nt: TGCGCCAGCAGCCCGGCGACAGGCTACTCTGGAAACACCATATATTTT

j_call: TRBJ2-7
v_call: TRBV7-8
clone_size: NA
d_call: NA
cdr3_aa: CASSLPRGRGRPYEQYF
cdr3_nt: TGTGCCAGCAGCTTACCCCGTGGCAGGGGAAGACCCTACGAGCAGTACTTC

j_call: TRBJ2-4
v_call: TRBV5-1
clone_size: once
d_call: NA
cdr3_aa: CASSLPPAGARVDKNIQYF
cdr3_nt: TGCGCCAGCAGCTTGCCCCCGGCGGGGGCGCGTGTAGACAAAAACATTCAGTACTTC

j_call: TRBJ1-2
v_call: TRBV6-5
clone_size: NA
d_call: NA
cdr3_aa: CASSQGGGGYGYTF
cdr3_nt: TGTGCCAGCAGCCAAGGGGGTGGCGGCTATGGCTACACCTTC

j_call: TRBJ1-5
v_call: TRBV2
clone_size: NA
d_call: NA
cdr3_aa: CASRDRENQPQHF
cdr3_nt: TGTGCCAGCAGAGACAGAGAAAATCAGCCCCAGCATTTT

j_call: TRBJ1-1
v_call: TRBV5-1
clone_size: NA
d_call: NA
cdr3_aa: CASSSRFQEANTEAFF
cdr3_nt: TGCGCCAGCAGCTCCCGGTTCCAGGAAGCGAACACTGAAGCTTTCTTT

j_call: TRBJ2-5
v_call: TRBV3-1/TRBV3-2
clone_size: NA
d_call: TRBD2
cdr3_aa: CASRRLAEEETQYF
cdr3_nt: TGTGCCAGCAGGCGACTAGCGGAAGAAGAGACCCAGTACTTC

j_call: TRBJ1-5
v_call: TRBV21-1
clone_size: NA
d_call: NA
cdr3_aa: CASSSRQSNQPQHF
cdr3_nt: TGTGCCAGCAGCAGTCGACAGAGCAATCAGCCCCAGCATTTT

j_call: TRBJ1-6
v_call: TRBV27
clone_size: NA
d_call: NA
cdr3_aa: CASSLGAGAASPLHF
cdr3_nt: TGTGCCAGCAGTTTAGGGGCAGGGGCCGCGTCTCCCCTCCACTTT

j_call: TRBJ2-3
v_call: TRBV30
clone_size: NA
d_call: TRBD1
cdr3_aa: CAWSAWDRGTDTQYF
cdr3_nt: TGTGCCTGGAGTGCGTGGGACAGAGGCACAGATACGCAGTATTTT

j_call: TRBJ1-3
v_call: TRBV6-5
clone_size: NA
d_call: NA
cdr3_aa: CASNRRDSGNTIYF
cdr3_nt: TGTGCCAGCAATCGACGGGACTCTGGAAACACCATATATTTT

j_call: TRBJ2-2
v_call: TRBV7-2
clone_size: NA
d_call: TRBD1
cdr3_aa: CASSSYGTAVTGELFF
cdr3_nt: TGTGCCAGCAGCTCTTACGGGACAGCAGTCACCGGGGAGCTGTTTTTT

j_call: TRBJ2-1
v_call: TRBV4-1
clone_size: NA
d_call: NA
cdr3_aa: CASRLQAGHSYNEQFF
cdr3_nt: TGCGCCAGCAGATTACAGGCCGGGCACTCCTACAATGAGCAGTTCTTC

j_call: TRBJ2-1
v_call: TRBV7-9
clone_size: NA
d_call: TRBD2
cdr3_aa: CASSPTSGYNEQFF
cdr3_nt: TGTGCCAGCAGCCCGACTAGCGGGTACAATGAGCAGTTCTTC

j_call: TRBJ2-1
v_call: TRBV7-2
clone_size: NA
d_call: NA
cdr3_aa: CASSFGPMTYNEQFF
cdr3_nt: TGTGCCAGCAGCTTTGGGCCTATGACCTACAATGAGCAGTTCTTC

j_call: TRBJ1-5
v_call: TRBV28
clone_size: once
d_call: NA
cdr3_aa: CASSAQGFNQPQHF
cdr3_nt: TGTGCCAGCAGTGCCCAGGGGTTCAATCAGCCCCAGCATTTT

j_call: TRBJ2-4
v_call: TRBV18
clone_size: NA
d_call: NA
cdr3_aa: CASSPFGGTKNIQYF
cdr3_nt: TGTGCCAGCTCACCTTTTGGGGGGACCAAAAACATTCAGTACTTC

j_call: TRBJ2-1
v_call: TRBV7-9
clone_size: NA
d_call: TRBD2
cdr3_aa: CASSRGTSGDHNEQFF
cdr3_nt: TGTGCCAGCAGCCGAGGGACTAGCGGAGATCACAATGAGCAGTTCTTC

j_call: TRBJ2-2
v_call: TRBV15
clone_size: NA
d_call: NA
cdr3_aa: CATSRNIYTGELFF
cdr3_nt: TGTGCCACCAGCAGGAACATCTACACCGGGGAGCTGTTTTTT